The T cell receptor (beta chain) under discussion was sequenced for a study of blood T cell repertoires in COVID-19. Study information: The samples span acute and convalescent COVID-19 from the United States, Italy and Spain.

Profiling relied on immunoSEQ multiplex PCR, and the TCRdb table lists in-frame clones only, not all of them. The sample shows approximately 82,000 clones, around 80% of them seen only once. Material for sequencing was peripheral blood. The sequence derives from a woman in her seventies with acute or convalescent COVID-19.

The chain's CDR3 is CASSLVGGEGRGYTF. Written as DNA, the CDR3 is TGTGCCAGCAGCTTAGTTGGGGGCGAAGGAAGGGGCTACACCTTC. The chain has TRBV7-9 and TRBJ1-2; possible D gene TRBD1, 6 bases. The CDR3 length is 15 residues. Germline V gives CDR1 SEHNR, CDR2 FQNEAQ (reference sequence). The V and J ends lost 1 base and 8 bases respectively, with 17 bases between them.